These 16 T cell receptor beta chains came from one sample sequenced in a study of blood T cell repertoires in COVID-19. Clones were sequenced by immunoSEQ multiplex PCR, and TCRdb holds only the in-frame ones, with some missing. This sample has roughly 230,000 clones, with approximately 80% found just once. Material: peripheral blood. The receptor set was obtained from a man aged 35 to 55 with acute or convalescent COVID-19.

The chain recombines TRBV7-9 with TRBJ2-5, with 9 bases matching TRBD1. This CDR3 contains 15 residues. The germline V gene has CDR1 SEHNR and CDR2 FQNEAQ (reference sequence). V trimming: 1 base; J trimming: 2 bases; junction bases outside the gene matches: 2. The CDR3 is CASSLGGQGQETQYF. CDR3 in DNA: TGTGCCAGCAGCTTAGGGGGACAGGGTCAAGAGACCCAGTACTTC.

CDR3 residues: CASSQEAERSTYNEQFF. The CDR3 DNA reads as TGTGCCAGCAGCCAAGAAGCAGAGAGGAGTACCTACAATGAGCAGTTCTTC. V usage is TRBV3-1 (or the pseudogene TRBV3-2) and J usage is TRBJ2-1, with no clear D. Trimming took 0 bases from V and 2 from J, leaving 14 bases between them. The germline V gene encodes CDR1 LGHDT and CDR2 YNNKEL (reference sequence). The CDR3 runs 17 residues.

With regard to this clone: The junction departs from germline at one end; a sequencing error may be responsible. In nucleotides, the CDR3 is TGTGCCAGCAGCCTAGGGACAGGGGGGCAAGAGACCCAGTACTTC. It is translated as CASSLGTGGQETQYF. This chain uses TRBV13 with TRBJ2-5; 11 bases are shared with TRBD1. Germline CDR1 is PRHDT and CDR2 is FYEKMQ (reference sequence). CDR3 size: 15 residues. Full variable domain (missing parts from reference TRBV13 and TRBJ2-5): AAGVIQSPRHLIKEKRETATLKCYPIPRHDTVYWYQQGPGQDPQFLISFYEKMQSDKGSIPDRFSAQQFSDYHSELNMSSLELGDSALYFCASSLGTGGQETQYFGPGTRLLVL.

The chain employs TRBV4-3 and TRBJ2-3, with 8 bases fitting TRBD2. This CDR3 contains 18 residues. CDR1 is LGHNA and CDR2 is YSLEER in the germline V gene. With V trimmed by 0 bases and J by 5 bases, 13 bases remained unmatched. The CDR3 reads CASSQELGAGGLLDTQYF. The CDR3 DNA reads TGCGCCAGCAGCCAAGAATTAGGGGCGGGGGGTTTGTTAGATACGCAGTATTTT.

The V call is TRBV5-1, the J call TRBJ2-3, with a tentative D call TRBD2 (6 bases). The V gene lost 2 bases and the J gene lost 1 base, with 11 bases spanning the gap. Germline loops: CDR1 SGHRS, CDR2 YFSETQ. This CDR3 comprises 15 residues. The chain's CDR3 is CASSLGGPGTDTQYF. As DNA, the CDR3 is TGCGCCAGCAGCTTAGGAGGGCCGGGCACAGATACGCAGTATTTT.

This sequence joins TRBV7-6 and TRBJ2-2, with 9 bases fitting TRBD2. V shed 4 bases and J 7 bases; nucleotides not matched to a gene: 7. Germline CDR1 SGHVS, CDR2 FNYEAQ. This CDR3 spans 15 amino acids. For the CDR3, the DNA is TGTGCCAGCAGCTCGCGGGAGGGCCACGGCGGGGAGCTGTTTTTT. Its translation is CASSSREGHGGELFF.

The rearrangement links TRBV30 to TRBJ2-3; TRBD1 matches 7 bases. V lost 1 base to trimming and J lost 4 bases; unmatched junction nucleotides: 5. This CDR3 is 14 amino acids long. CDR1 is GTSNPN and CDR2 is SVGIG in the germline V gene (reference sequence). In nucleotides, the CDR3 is TGTGCCTGGAGTGGAGGGGGCGCCGCAGATACGCAGTATTTT. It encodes CAWSGGGAADTQYF.

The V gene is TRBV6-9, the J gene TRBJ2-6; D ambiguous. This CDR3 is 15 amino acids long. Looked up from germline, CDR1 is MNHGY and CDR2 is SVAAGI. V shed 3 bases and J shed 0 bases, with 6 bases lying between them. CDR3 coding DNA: TGTGCCAGCAGTTACCATAGCTCTGGGGCCAACGTCCTGACTTTC. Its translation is CASSYHSSGANVLTF.

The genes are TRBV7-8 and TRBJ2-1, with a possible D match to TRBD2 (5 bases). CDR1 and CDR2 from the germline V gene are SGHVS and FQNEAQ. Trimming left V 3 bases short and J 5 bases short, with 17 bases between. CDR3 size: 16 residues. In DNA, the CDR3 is TGTGCCAGCAGCTTTGAGTCCGGAGGACCCCACAATGAGCAGTTCTTC. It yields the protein CASSFESGGPHNEQFF.

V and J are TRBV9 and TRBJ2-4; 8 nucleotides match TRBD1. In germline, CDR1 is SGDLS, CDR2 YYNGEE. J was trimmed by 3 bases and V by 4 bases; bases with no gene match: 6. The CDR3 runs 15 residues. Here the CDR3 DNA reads TGTGCCAGCAGCATTACCGGGACAGGCAAAAACATTCAGTACTTC. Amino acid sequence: CASSITGTGKNIQYF. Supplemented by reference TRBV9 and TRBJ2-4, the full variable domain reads DSGVTQTPKHLITATGQRVTLRCSPRSGDLSVYWYQQSLDQGLQFLIQYYNGEERAKGNILERFSAQQFPDLHSELNLSSLELGDSALYFCASSITGTGKNIQYFGAGTRLSVL.

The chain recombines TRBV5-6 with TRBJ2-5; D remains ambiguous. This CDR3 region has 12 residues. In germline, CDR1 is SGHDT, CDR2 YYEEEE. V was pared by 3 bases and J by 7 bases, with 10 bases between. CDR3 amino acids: CASSYKFGTQYF. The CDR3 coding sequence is TGTGCCAGCAGCTACAAATTTGGGACCCAGTACTTC.

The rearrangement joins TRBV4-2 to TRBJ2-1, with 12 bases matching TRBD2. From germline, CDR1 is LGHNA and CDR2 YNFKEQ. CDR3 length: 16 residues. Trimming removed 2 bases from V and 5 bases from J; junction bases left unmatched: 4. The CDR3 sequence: CASSQSGLAGNNEQFF. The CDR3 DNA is TGTGCCAGCAGCCAATCCGGACTAGCGGGAAACAATGAGCAGTTCTTC.

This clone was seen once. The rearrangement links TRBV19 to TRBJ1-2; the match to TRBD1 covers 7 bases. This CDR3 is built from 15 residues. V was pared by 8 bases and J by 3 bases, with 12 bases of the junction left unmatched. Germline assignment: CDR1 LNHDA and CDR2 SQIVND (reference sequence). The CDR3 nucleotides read TGTGCCAGTTCCCTGGGGGGACAGTACTACTATGGCTACACCTTC. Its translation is CASSLGGQYYYGYTF.

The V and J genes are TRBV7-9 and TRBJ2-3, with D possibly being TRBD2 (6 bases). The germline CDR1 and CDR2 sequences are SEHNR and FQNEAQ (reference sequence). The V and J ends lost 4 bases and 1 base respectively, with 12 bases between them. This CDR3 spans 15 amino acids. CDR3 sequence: CASSSEGSGTDTQYF. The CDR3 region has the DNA TGTGCCAGCAGCTCGGAGGGAAGCGGCACAGATACGCAGTATTTT. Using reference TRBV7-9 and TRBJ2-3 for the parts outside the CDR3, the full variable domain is DTGVSQNPRHKITKRGQNVTFRCDPISEHNRLYWYRQTLGQGPEFLTYFQNEAQLEKSRLLSDRFSAERPKGSFSTLEIQRTEQGDSAMYLCASSSEGSGTDTQYFGPGTRLTVL.

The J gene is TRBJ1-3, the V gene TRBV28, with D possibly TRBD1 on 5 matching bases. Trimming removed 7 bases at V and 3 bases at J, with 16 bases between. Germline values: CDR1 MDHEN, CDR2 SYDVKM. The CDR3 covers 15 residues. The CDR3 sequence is CASNEDRQSGNTIYF. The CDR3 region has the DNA TGTGCCAGCAATGAAGACCGACAGAGTGGAAACACCATATATTTT.

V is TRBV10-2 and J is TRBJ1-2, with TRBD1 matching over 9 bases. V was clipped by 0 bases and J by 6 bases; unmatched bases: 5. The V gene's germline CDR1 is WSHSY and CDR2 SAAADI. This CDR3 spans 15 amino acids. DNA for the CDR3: TGCGCCAGCAGTGAGTCGACAGGGGGTTATGATGGCTACACCTTC. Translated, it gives CASSESTGGYDGYTF.